Reported below is one TCR beta chain. The antigen remains unidentified. The record originates from a study of shared clonotypes between healthy human individuals. Only CD45RO-negative cells positively selected for CCR7 counted as naive CD8 cells, so terminally differentiated effector memory CD45RA+ cells were excluded. Overall study results and limits: It was expected that sequencing depth would affect clonotype sharing among donors.

Produced via immunoSEQ multiplex PCR; TCRdb's table is partial and in-frame only. This sample carries fewer than 1 million clones, 96% of them seen once, and the ten largest clones take 0.2% to 0.25%. The receptor was isolated from a young man in good health. Specimen: naive CD8+ T cells sorted from blood.

The CDR3 DNA follows: TGTGCCAGCAGCACGTGGGGACTAGCGGGAGAGGAGACCCAGTACTTC. Translating gives CASSTWGLAGEETQYF. This chain joins TRBV7-9 and TRBJ2-5; 14 bases fit TRBD2. This CDR3 comprises 16 residues. CDR1 is SEHNR and CDR2 is FQNEAQ in the germline V gene (reference sequence). V was clipped by 5 bases and J by 5 bases; unmatched bases: 7. Full variable domain (rest looked up from reference TRBV7-9 and TRBJ2-5): DTGVSQNPRHKITKRGQNVTFRCDPISEHNRLYWYRQTLGQGPEFLTYFQNEAQLEKSRLLSDRFSAERPKGSFSTLEIQRTEQGDSAMYLCASSTWGLAGEETQYFGPGTRLLVL.